What follows describes a single T cell receptor beta chain. Its cognate antigen is unknown. The data are from a study of blood T cells in healthy people across ages. Isolation of PBMCs gave at least 6 million cells per sample. PCR was performed a second time for roughly 7 to 11 cycles using a sample-barcoded 5' primer and a J-beta primer mix. Via MiXCR, TCRdb re-called the 5' RACE reads, giving one row per CDR3 protein. There are fewer than 700,000 distinct CDR3 sequences in the sample; around 48% occur only once, and just under 25% lies in the top ten. Overall study findings and caveats: A strong correlation was seen between TCR beta diversity and naive T cell percentage. Donors of long life had a larger count of naive CD4+ cells and greater diversity than aged donors.

Per germline, CDR1 LGHNA and CDR2 YSLEER. The CDR3 totals 13 residues. With 6 bases removed from V and 8 bases from J, the gap between germline ends came to 14 bases. This clonotype was sampled from an elderly man in good health. Sequencing was done on a sample of blood. The chain is built from TRBV4-3 and TRBJ2-1, with D tentatively TRBD2 (7 bases). CDR3 nucleotides: TGCGCCAGCAGTAAGGGGGGGGCCCATGAGCAGTTCTTC. It specifies CASSKGGAHEQFF.